The T cell receptor (beta chain) under discussion was sequenced for a study of T-cell reconstitution after alpha-beta-depleted transplantation in children. TCRbeta library construction was performed incorporating unique molecular identifiers. Each CDR3 protein gets one entry after TCRdb re-called the PCR reads with MiXCR. The sample has around 370,000 distinct CDR3 sequences, roughly 16% seen once. Germline CDR1 is DFQATT and CDR2 is SNEGSKA (reference sequence). CDR3 length: 14 residues. The V gene lost 0 bases and the J gene lost 3 bases, with 12 bases spanning the gap. This clonotype was seen a handful of times. Its specificity is unknown. Study-wide findings and caveats: It was reported that alpha-beta T cells came from several hundred expanded graft clones (about two months after transplant). Counts and diversity of T cells one year after transplant came mostly from newly produced T cells.

This chain uses TRBV20-1 with TRBJ2-7; D unclear. The sample here was PBMCs, mostly from graft donor cells, taken 360 days after TCRalphabeta/CD19-depleted stem cell transplant. This receptor was taken from a male patient aged 2-9 years who had a stem cell transplant for acute lymphoblastic leukemia, so the T cells may come from the graft donor. The CDR3 coding sequence is TGCAGTGCTAGAGATTATAGGGCAGTCTACGAGCAGTACTTC. Its translation is CSARDYRAVYEQYF.